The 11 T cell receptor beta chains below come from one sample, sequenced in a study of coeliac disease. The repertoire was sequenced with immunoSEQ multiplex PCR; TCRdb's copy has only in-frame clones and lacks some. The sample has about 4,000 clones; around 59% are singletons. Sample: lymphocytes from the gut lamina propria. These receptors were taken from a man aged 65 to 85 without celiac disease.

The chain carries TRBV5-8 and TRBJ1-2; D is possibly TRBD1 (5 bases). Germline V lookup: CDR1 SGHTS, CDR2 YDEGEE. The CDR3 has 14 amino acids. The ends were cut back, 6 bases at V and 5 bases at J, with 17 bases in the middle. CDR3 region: CASNAGAVQYGYTF. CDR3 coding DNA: TGTGCCAGCAACGCTGGGGCCGTACAATATGGCTACACCTTC.

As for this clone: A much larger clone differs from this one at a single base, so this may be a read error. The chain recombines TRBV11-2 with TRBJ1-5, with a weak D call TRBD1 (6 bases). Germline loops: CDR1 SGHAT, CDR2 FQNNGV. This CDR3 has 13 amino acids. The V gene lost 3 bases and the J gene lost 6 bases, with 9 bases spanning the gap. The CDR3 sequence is CASSFRGGQPQHF. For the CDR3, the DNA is TGTGCCAGCAGCTTTAGGGGGGGTCAGCCCCAGCATTTT.

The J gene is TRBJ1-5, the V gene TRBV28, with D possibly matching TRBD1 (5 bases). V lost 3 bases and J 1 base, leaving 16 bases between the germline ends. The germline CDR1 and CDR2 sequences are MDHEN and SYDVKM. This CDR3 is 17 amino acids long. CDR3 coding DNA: TGTGCCAGCAGTTTGCCCCCCAGGGTTCGAAGCAATCAGCCCCAGCATTTT. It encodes CASSLPPRVRSNQPQHF.

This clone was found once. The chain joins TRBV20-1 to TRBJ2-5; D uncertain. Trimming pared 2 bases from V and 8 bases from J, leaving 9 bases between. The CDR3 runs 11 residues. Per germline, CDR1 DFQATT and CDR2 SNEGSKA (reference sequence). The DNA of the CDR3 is TGCAGTGCTAGACCCTTAGAAACCCAGTACTTC. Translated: CSARPLETQYF.

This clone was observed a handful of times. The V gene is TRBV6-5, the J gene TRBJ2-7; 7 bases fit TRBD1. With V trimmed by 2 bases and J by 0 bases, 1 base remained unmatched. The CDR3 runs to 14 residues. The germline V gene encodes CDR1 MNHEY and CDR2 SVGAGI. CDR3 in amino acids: CASSYGTASYEQYF. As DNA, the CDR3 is TGTGCCAGCAGTTACGGGACAGCCTCCTACGAGCAGTACTTC.

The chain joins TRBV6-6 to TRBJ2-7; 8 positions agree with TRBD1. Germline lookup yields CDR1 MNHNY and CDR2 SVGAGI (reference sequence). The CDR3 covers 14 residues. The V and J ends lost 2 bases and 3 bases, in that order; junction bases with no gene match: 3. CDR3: CASSYLGQGYEQYF. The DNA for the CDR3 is TGTGCCAGCAGTTACCTCGGACAGGGCTACGAGCAGTACTTC.

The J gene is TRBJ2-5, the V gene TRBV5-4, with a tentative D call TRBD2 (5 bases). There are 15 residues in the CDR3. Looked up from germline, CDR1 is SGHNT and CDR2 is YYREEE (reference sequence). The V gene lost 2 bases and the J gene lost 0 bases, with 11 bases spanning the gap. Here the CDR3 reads CASSFPTGNQETQYF. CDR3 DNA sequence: TGTGCCAGCAGCTTCCCCACGGGGAACCAAGAGACCCAGTACTTC.

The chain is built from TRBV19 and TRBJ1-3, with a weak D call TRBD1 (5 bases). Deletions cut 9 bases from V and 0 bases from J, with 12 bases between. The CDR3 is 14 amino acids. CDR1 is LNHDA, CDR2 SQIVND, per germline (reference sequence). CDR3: CASRGVSSGNTIYF. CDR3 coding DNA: TGTGCCAGCCGGGGGGTCTCCTCTGGAAACACCATATATTTT.

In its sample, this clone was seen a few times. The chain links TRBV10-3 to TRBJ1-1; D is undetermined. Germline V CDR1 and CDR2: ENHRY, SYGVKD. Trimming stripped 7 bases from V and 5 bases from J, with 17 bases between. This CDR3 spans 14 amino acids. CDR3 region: CAITMREGGTEAFF. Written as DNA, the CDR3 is TGTGCCATCACTATGAGGGAGGGAGGGACTGAAGCTTTCTTT.

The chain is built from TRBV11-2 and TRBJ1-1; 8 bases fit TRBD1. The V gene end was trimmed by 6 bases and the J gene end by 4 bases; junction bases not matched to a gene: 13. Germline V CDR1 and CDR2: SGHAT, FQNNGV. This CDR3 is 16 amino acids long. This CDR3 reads CASRIQGAGGSTEAFF. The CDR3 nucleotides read TGTGCCAGCAGGATCCAGGGGGCTGGGGGGAGCACTGAAGCTTTCTTT.

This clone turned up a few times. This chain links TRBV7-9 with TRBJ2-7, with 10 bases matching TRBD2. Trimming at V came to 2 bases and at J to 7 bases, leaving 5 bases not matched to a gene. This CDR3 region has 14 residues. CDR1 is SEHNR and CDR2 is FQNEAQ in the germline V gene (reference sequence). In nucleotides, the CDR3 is TGTGCCAGCAGCTTAAGCGGGGGGGCCAAGGAGCAGTACTTC. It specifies CASSLSGGAKEQYF.